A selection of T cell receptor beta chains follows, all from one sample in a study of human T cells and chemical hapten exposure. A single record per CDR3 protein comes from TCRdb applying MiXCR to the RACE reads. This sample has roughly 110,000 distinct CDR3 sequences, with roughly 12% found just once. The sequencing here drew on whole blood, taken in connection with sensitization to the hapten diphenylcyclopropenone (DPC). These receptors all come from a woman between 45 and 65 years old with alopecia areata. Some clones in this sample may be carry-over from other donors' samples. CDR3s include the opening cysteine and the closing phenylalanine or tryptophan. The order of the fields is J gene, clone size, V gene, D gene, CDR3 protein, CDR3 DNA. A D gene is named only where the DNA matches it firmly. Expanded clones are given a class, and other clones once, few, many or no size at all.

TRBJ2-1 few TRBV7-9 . CASSLMGYEQFF TGTGCCAGCAGCCTTATGGGATATGAGCAGTTCTTC
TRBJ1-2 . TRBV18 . CASSGSLNLDYGYTF TGTGCCAGCTCAGGCTCACTTAATCTTGACTATGGCTACACCTTC
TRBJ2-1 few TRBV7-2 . CASSPWTDNEQFF TGTGCCAGCAGCCCGTGGACAGACAATGAGCAGTTCTTC
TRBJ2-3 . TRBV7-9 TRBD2 CASSFTGGGLPDTQYF TGTGCCAGCAGCTTTACCGGGGGGGGCCTCCCAGATACGCAGTATTTT
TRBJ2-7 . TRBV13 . CASSLNRDYEQYF TGTGCCAGCAGCTTAAACAGGGACTACGAGCAGTACTTC
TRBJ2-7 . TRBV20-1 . CSASPGLGLDKQYF TGCAGTGCTTCCCCGGGACTTGGATTAGATAAGCAGTACTTC
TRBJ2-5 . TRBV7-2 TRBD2 CASSVRGRLETQYF TGTGCCAGCAGCGTCCGCGGGAGACTGGAGACCCAGTACTTC
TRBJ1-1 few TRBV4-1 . CASSQAPGPGTEAFF TGCGCCAGCAGCCAAGCACCGGGGCCGGGCACTGAAGCTTTCTTT
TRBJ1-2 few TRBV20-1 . CSGVVPNSYGYTF TGCAGTGGGGTGGTTCCAAATTCCTATGGCTACACCTTC
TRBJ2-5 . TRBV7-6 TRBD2 CASSLALTSGRDGETQYF TGTGCCAGCAGCTTAGCACTGACTAGCGGGAGGGACGGAGAGACCCAGTACTTC
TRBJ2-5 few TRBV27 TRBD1 CASSQTGGARRGWETQYF TGTGCCAGCAGTCAGACAGGGGGCGCGAGGAGGGGATGGGAGACCCAGTACTTC
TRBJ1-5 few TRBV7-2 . CASSLAGPINQPQHF TGTGCCAGCAGCTTAGCAGGGCCGATCAATCAGCCCCAGCATTTT
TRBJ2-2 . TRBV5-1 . CASSLSAVTNTGELFF TGCGCCAGCAGCTTGTCGGCAGTGACGAACACCGGGGAGCTGTTTTTT
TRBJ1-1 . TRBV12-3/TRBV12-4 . CASSLPHWTENTEAFF TGTGCCAGCAGTCTCCCCCACTGGACGGAGAACACTGAAGCTTTCTTT
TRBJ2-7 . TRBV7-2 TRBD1 CASSPDGQGYEQYF TGTGCCAGCAGCCCAGACGGACAGGGCTACGAGCAGTACTTC
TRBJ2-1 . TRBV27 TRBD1 CASSWGRGTGISYNEQFF TGTGCCAGCAGTTGGGGTCGAGGGACAGGAATATCCTACAATGAGCAGTTCTTC
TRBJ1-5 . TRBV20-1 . CSASPTRRNSYSNQPQHF TGCAGTGCTAGTCCGACCCGCCGAAACTCTTATAGCAATCAGCCCCAGCATTTT
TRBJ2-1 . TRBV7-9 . CASSFGDEQFF TGTGCCAGCAGCTTCGGTGATGAGCAGTTCTTC
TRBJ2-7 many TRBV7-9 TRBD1 CASSPKFGDRSSYEQYF TGTGCCAGCAGCCCAAAGTTCGGGGACAGGAGCTCCTACGAGCAGTACTTC
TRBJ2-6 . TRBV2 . CASIRDTGANVLTF TGTGCCAGTATCAGGGATACTGGGGCCAACGTCCTGACTTTC
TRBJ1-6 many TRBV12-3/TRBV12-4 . CASYPPLHF TGTGCCAGCTATCCACCCCTCCACTTT
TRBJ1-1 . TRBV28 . CAARTGGSTEAFF TGTGCCGCAAGAACCGGCGGGTCCACTGAAGCTTTCTTT
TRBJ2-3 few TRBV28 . CASSLSPPTDTQYF TGTGCCAGCAGTTTATCCCCCCCCACAGATACGCAGTATTTT
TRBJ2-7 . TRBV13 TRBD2 CASSAGLAGGYEQYF TGTGCCAGCAGCGCGGGACTAGCGGGAGGTTACGAGCAGTACTTC
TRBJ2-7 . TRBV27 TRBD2 CASSERGTTSLNQYF TGTGCCAGCAGTGAACGAGGGACTACCTCCTTGAATCAGTACTTC
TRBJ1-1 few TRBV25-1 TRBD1 CASRKGQLNTEAFF TGTGCCAGCAGGAAGGGACAGTTGAACACTGAAGCTTTCTTT
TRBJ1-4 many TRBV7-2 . CASSSQTGIQDEKLFF TGTGCCAGCAGCTCCCAAACCGGGATCCAGGATGAAAAACTGTTTTTT
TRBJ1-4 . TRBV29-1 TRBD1 CSVEQGAGKLFF TGCAGCGTTGAACAGGGGGCAGGAAAACTGTTTTTT
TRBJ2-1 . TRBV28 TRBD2 CASSIFLLADPYNEQFF TGTGCCAGCAGTATATTCCTTCTAGCGGACCCCTACAATGAGCAGTTCTTC
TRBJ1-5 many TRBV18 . CASSPPNGQPQHF TGTGCCAGCTCACCACCGAACGGTCAGCCCCAGCATTTT
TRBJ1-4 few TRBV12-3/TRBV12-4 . CASSQRPISEKLFF TGTGCCAGCAGTCAGCGCCCAATCAGTGAAAAACTGTTTTTT
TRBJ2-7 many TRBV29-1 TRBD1 CSGRQGSRYEQYF TGCAGCGGAAGACAGGGGAGTAGATACGAGCAGTACTTC
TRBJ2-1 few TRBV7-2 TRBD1 CASSLGNRGFDEQFF TGTGCCAGCAGCTTAGGTAACAGGGGATTTGATGAGCAGTTCTTC
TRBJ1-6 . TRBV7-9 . CASSLHRQDNSPLHF TGTGCCAGCAGCTTACACCGCCAGGATAATTCACCCCTCCACTTT
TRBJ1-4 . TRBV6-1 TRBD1 CASRRDRGREKLFF TGTGCCAGCAGGAGGGACAGGGGACGGGAAAAACTGTTTTTT
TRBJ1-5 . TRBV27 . CASSLRGDNQPQHF TGTGCCAGCAGTTTAAGGGGGGACAATCAGCCCCAGCATTTT
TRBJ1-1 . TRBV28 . CASSQRGSTEAFF TGTGCCAGCAGTCAAAGGGGGAGCACTGAAGCTTTCTTT
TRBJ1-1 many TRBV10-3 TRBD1 CAIRERQGQPEAFF TGTGCCATCAGAGAAAGACAGGGCCAACCTGAAGCTTTCTTT
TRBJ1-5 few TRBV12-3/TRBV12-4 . CASSFETQNQPQHF TGTGCCAGCAGTTTCGAGACACAGAATCAGCCCCAGCATTTT
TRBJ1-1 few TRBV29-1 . CSVLVVDTEAFF TGCAGCGTTTTGGTAGTCGACACTGAAGCTTTCTTT
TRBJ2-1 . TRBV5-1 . CASSPKHSYNEQFF TGCGCCAGCAGCCCAAAGCACTCCTACAATGAGCAGTTCTTC
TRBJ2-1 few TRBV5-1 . CASSTGYPDLDEQFF TGCGCCAGCAGCACAGGGTACCCGGACCTCGATGAGCAGTTCTTC
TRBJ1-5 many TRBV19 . CASSIDLTDQPQHF TGTGCCAGTAGTATCGACCTGACGGATCAGCCCCAGCATTTT
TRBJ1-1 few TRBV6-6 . CASRSENRMNTEAFF TGTGCCAGCAGAAGCGAGAACAGGATGAACACTGAAGCTTTCTTT
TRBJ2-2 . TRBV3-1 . CASSYGYTGELFF TGTGCCAGCAGCTACGGGTACACCGGGGAGCTGTTTTTT
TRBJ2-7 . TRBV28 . CASSPEVQGHYEQYF TGTGCCAGCAGTCCAGAGGTACAAGGCCACTACGAGCAGTACTTC
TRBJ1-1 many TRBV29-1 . CSVTNREAFF TGCAGCGTAACGAACAGAGAAGCTTTCTTT
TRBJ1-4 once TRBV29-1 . CSGGEVSATNEKLFF TGCAGCGGAGGCGAGGTATCCGCAACTAATGAAAAACTGTTTTTT
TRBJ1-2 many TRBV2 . CASSEGQGYGYTF TGTGCCAGCAGTGAGGGGCAGGGCTATGGCTACACCTTC
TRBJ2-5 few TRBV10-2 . CASSDWGKETQYF TGCGCCAGCAGTGATTGGGGGAAAGAGACCCAGTACTTC
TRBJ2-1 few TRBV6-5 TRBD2 CASSSMLLAAKFYNEQFF TGTGCCAGCAGTTCCATGTTACTAGCGGCCAAGTTCTACAATGAGCAGTTCTTC
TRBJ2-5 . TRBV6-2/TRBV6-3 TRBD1 CASSPTGVETQYF TGTGCCAGCAGTCCGACAGGGGTCGAGACCCAGTACTTC
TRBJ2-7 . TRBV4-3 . CASSQDPGGSEQYF TGCGCCAGCAGCCAAGATCCCGGAGGGTCCGAGCAGTACTTC
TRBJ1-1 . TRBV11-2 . CASSLVEGTEAFF TGTGCCAGCAGCTTAGTTGAGGGAACCGAAGCTTTCTTT
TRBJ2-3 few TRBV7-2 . CASSFSRANTDTQYF TGTGCCAGCAGCTTTAGCAGAGCGAACACAGATACGCAGTATTTT